This TCR beta chain was identified during a study of technical replicates of blood from a few donors. Sequenced by immunoSEQ multiplex PCR; TCRdb stores in-frame clones only, minus some. The sample contains about 83,000 clones, roughly nine tenths of which appear only once. V shed 1 base and J shed 1 base, with 7 bases lying between them. Per the germline V gene, CDR1 is SGHDN and CDR2 is FVKESK. This CDR3 has 14 residues. The chain combines TRBV14 with TRBJ1-2; D ambiguous. This receptor was identified in a human donor in good health. The sequencing input was T cells isolated from PBMCs. CDR3 sequence reads: CASSQGRGNYGYTF. CDR3 coding DNA: TGTGCCAGCAGCCAAGGTCGGGGTAACTATGGCTACACCTTC.